The next 23 T cell receptor beta chains were all read from a single sample in a study of CD4+ T cells in melanoma (dated by TCRdb to between 2021 and 2022). The library was prepared using the immunoSEQ multiplex PCR assay. As stored in TCRdb, this immuneACCESS dataset retains in-frame rearrangements with V and J assigned. A fraction of the clones does not appear; measured against another copy, unresolved V genes explain less than half of the discrepancy, and the remainder lacks a known reason. Recorded for this sample are 9,900 or so clones; around 62% of them occurred a single time. Of the sample, approximately 24% falls within the top ten clones. Sequenced sample: cells from a culture (not recorded whether cultured in vitro). These receptors all stem from a human donor with melanoma.

The chain couples TRBV11-2 to TRBJ1-1; D is unresolved. The V gene lost 3 bases and the J gene lost 4 bases, with 9 bases spanning the gap. This CDR3 contains 13 residues. CDR1 and CDR2 (germline): SGHAT, FQNNGV. The CDR3 region is CASSFGQATEAFF. The CDR3 DNA sequence: TGTGCCAGCAGCTTTGGGCAGGCCACTGAAGCTTTCTTT. Supplemented by reference TRBV11-2 and TRBJ1-1, the full variable domain reads EAGVAQSPRYKIIEKRQSVAFWCNPISGHATLYWYQQILGQGPKLLIQFQNNGVVDDSQLPKDRFSAERLKGVDSTLKIQPAKLEDSAVYLCASSFGQATEAFFGQGTRLTVV.

The V gene is TRBV5-6, the J gene TRBJ2-3, with a tentative D call TRBD1 (5 bases). Trimming pared 3 bases from V and 2 bases from J, leaving 10 bases between. Germline V gene data show CDR1 as SGHDT and CDR2 as YYEEEE. The CDR3 sequence is 14 residues long. The CDR3 reads CASSSTVPTDTQYF. The DNA for the CDR3 is TGTGCCAGCAGCTCGACAGTCCCCACAGATACGCAGTATTTT.

J is TRBJ2-7 and V is TRBV5-1; the match to TRBD1 covers 7 bases. The germline V gene encodes CDR1 SGHRS and CDR2 YFSETQ. The CDR3 runs 15 residues. Trimming took 2 bases from V and 2 from J; bases not matched to a gene: 7. The CDR3 nucleotides are TGCGCCAGCAGCTTAACGGCAGGGGGAACCTACGAGCAGTACTTC. It codes for CASSLTAGGTYEQYF. Supplemented by reference TRBV5-1 and TRBJ2-7, the full variable domain reads KAGVTQTPRYLIKTRGQQVTLSCSPISGHRSVSWYQQTPGQGLQFLFEYFSETQRNKGNFPGRFSGRQFSNSRSEMNVSTLELGDSALYLCASSLTAGGTYEQYFGPGTRLTVT.

The count of this clone is one. The rearrangement uses TRBV2 and TRBJ2-7; either TRBD1 or TRBD2 may fit D (6 bases each). Trimming stripped 7 bases from V and 2 bases from J, with 15 bases between. This CDR3 is built from 14 residues. Germline CDR1 and CDR2: SNHLY and FYNNEI. The CDR3 spells CASTVVGGPYEQYF. The DNA of the CDR3 is TGTGCCAGCACAGTGGTTGGGGGGCCCTACGAGCAGTACTTC.

A few counts support this clone. The chain carries TRBV30 and TRBJ1-2; the D gene is possibly TRBD1 (5 bases). Germline assignment: CDR1 GTSNPN and CDR2 SVGIG (reference sequence). V was pared by 5 bases and J by 5 bases, with 12 bases between. This CDR3 region has 12 residues. CDR3 protein: CAWEGDRYGYTF. CDR3 nucleotide sequence: TGTGCCTGGGAAGGGGATCGGTATGGCTACACCTTC.

The CDR3 reads CASSVAGATDTQYF. The CDR3 DNA reads as TGCGCCAGCAGTGTAGCGGGAGCCACAGATACGCAGTATTTT. The rearrangement links TRBV10-1 to TRBJ2-3, with 9 positions matching TRBD2. Looked up from germline, CDR1 is WNHNN and CDR2 is SYGVQD (reference sequence). This CDR3 is 14 amino acids long. V was pared by 4 bases and J by 2 bases, with 1 base of the junction left unmatched.

This chain joins TRBV7-9 and TRBJ2-3, with 8 bases aligning to TRBD1. The CDR3 is made up of 15 amino acids. Germline V gene lookup returns CDR1 SEHNR and CDR2 FQNEAQ (reference sequence). J was trimmed by 3 bases and V by 5 bases; bases with no gene match: 7. In DNA, the CDR3 is TGTGCCAGCAGCCCGACAGGGGTTAAAACAGATACGCAGTATTTT. It encodes CASSPTGVKTDTQYF. Drawing the rest from reference TRBV7-9 and TRBJ2-3, the complete variable domain is DTGVSQNPRHKITKRGQNVTFRCDPISEHNRLYWYRQTLGQGPEFLTYFQNEAQLEKSRLLSDRFSAERPKGSFSTLEIQRTEQGDSAMYLCASSPTGVKTDTQYFGPGTRLTVL.

The chain recombines TRBV30 with TRBJ2-1; no firm D call. Germline CDR1 and CDR2: GTSNPN and SVGIG (reference sequence). CDR3 size: 12 residues. The V end was cut by 0 bases, the J end by 9 bases, with 9 bases between. In DNA form, the CDR3 reads TGTGCCTGGAGTGTTAAGCCAAGTGAGCAGTTCTTC. This encodes CAWSVKPSEQFF.

This clone was seen once. The chain joins TRBV6-1 to TRBJ1-1; tentative D call: TRBD1 (6 bases). V lost 6 bases, J lost 3 bases, and 11 bases lay in between. Germline-derived CDR1 and CDR2 are MNHNS and SASEGT. The CDR3 is 13 residues long. The CDR3 spells CASRWEGDTEAFF. The CDR3 bases are TGTGCCAGCAGGTGGGAGGGGGACACTGAAGCTTTCTTT.

The count of this clone is one. The CDR3 sequence: CASSYLGAGNTIYF. In nucleotides, the CDR3 is TGTGCCAGCAGTTATTTAGGAGCTGGAAACACCATATATTTT. The genes are TRBV6-5 and TRBJ1-3; no clear D. V lost 3 bases and J 2 bases, leaving 8 bases between the germline ends. Germline assignment: CDR1 MNHEY and CDR2 SVGAGI. The CDR3 loop spans 14 amino acids.

Details on this clone: Other DNA sequences in the same sample also yield this CDR3. V and J are TRBV5-1 and TRBJ2-3; the D gene is possibly TRBD2 (6 bases). Germline values: CDR1 SGHRS, CDR2 YFSETQ. V was clipped by 4 bases and J by 0 bases, with 9 bases between them. This CDR3 comprises 14 residues. Here the CDR3 DNA reads TGCGCCAGCAGCCTCGGGACTAGCACAGATACGCAGTATTTT. This codes for CASSLGTSTDTQYF.

The gene calls are TRBV4-2 and TRBJ2-7; D may be TRBD2 (7 bases). V was cut by 0 bases and J by 2 bases, with 17 bases left in between. This CDR3 comprises 17 residues. Germline lookup yields CDR1 LGHNA and CDR2 YNFKEQ. The CDR3 sequence is CASSQDGGGLGPYEQYF. CDR3 nucleotides: TGTGCCAGCAGCCAAGATGGGGGGGGCCTGGGCCCCTACGAGCAGTACTTC.

J is TRBJ1-1 and V is TRBV10-3, with 9 bases aligning to TRBD1. The germline V gene has CDR1 ENHRY and CDR2 SYGVKD. There are 15 residues in the CDR3. V was clipped by 6 bases and J by 1 base; unmatched bases: 6. CDR3 region: CAISTGGEGNTEAFF. CDR3 DNA: TGTGCCATCAGCACAGGGGGCGAGGGGAACACTGAAGCTTTCTTT.

This clone was counted a few times. The rearrangement links TRBV5-6 to TRBJ1-4; D is uncertain. This CDR3 has 13 residues. The V end was cut by 6 bases, the J end by 6 bases, with 12 bases between. The germline V gene has CDR1 SGHDT and CDR2 YYEEEE. The CDR3 reads CASTSGIYEKLFF. CDR3 nucleotides: TGTGCCAGCACTTCCGGGATATATGAAAAACTGTTTTTT.

The rearrangement uses TRBV6-1 and TRBJ2-2; D gene uncertain. The germline V gene has CDR1 MNHNS and CDR2 SASEGT. This CDR3 is built from 14 residues. Trimming stripped 3 bases from V and 7 bases from J, with 12 bases between. CDR3 sequence (DNA): TGTGCCAGCAGTGAGGTTCTTTTGCGCGGGGAGCTGTTTTTT. Protein product: CASSEVLLRGELFF.

V gene TRBV5-1 combines with J gene TRBJ1-1, with 7 bases identical to TRBD1. V dropped 4 bases and J dropped 5; count of bases not matched to a gene: 8. Germline-derived CDR1 and CDR2 are SGHRS and YFSETQ. The CDR3 length is 14 residues. The CDR3 loop reads CASSPQGMRTEAFF. Written as DNA, the CDR3 is TGCGCCAGCAGCCCACAGGGGATGAGGACTGAAGCTTTCTTT.

This rearrangement joins TRBV30 to TRBJ1-6; D uncertain. Looked up from germline, CDR1 is GTSNPN and CDR2 is SVGIG (reference sequence). This CDR3 has 14 amino acids. The V end was cut by 4 bases, the J end by 8 bases, with 15 bases between. Written as DNA, the CDR3 is TGTGCCTGGACCCCCCAGGATAGGGATTCACCCCTCCACTTT. This translates into CAWTPQDRDSPLHF.

The chain uses TRBV6-6 and TRBJ2-1, with D maybe TRBD2 (7 bases). V lost 0 bases and J lost 11, with 8 bases in between. CDR3 length: 12 residues. Germline CDR1 is MNHNY and CDR2 is SVGAGI (reference sequence). In DNA form, the CDR3 reads TGTGCCAGCAGTTACTCCGGGGGGCAGCAGTTCTTC. It encodes CASSYSGGQQFF.

This clone has more than one count but fewer than ten. J is TRBJ1-1 and V is TRBV11-2; a weak D match, TRBD1 (6 bases). V shed 1 base and J shed 11 bases, with 14 bases lying between them. In germline, CDR1 is SGHAT, CDR2 FQNNGV. The CDR3 is 13 residues long. The CDR3 spells CASSLVPGTLAFF. CDR3 in DNA: TGTGCCAGCAGCTTAGTGCCAGGGACACTCGCTTTCTTT.

In this sample, this clone turned up a few times. The chain couples TRBV7-8 to TRBJ2-3; D could derive from TRBD1 or TRBD2 (6 bases each). V lost 1 base and J lost 4, with 9 bases in between. The CDR3 runs 14 residues. Germline CDR1 reads SGHVS; CDR2 reads FQNEAQ. CDR3 coding DNA: TGTGCCAGCAGCTTAGAAGGGGGGTCAGATACGCAGTATTTT. Its protein is CASSLEGGSDTQYF. The whole variable domain, remainder taken from reference TRBV7-8 and TRBJ2-3, is GAGVSQSPRYKVAKRGQDVALRCDPISGHVSLFWYQQALGQGPEFLTYFQNEAQLDKSGLPSDRFFAERPEGSVSTLKIQRTQQEDSAVYLCASSLEGGSDTQYFGPGTRLTVL.

This clone was picked up a small number of times. The chain combines TRBV30 with TRBJ1-5; D remains unclear. The V gene lost 5 bases and the J gene lost 0 bases, with 20 bases spanning the gap. This CDR3 has 17 residues. Germline V gene data show CDR1 as GTSNPN and CDR2 as SVGIG (reference sequence). The CDR3 loop reads CAWGDSVSKGSNQPQHF. The DNA of the CDR3 is TGTGCCTGGGGAGACTCCGTCTCCAAAGGTAGCAATCAGCCCCAGCATTTT.

In its sample, this clone was seen once. The J gene is TRBJ2-7, the V gene TRBV6-6; D unclear. The V end lost 5 bases, the J end lost 5 bases, and 13 bases lay between the germline ends. The CDR3 is 13 residues long. Germline values: CDR1 MNHNY, CDR2 SVGAGI (reference sequence). CDR3 amino acids: CASSPLNSDEQYF. In DNA form, the CDR3 reads TGTGCCAGCAGTCCCCTGAACAGTGACGAGCAGTACTTC.

The chain is built from TRBV7-3 and TRBJ2-5; the match to TRBD2 covers 7 bases. The CDR3 is 13 residues long. The V segment lost 5 bases and the J segment 5 bases; nucleotides outside the gene matches: 5. Looked up from germline, CDR1 is SGHTA and CDR2 is FQGTGA. The CDR3 region is CASSSGTWETQYF. The CDR3 DNA is TGTGCCAGCAGCAGCGGGACCTGGGAGACCCAGTACTTC.